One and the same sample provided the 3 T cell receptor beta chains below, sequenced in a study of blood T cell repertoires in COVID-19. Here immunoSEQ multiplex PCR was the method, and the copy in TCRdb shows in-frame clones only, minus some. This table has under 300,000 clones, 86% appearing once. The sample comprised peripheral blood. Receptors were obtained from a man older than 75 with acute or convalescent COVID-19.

The CDR3 bases are TGTGCCAGCGCCCTTACAGGGGGGGGGAACACCATATATTTT. Translated: CASALTGGGNTIYF. The chain recombines TRBV3-1 (or the pseudogene TRBV3-2) with TRBJ1-3; 8 bases match TRBD1. Unmatched junction bases numbered 10, after V lost 8 bases and J lost 7 bases. This CDR3 contains 14 residues. Looked up from germline, CDR1 is LGHDT and CDR2 is YNNKEL (reference sequence).

The CDR3 coding sequence is TGTGCCAGCAGCATCGCAATGGGAGCTAACTATGGCTACACCTTC. Protein sequence: CASSIAMGANYGYTF. V usage is TRBV28 and J usage is TRBJ1-2, with unresolved D. The CDR3 has 15 residues. CDR1 MDHEN and CDR2 SYDVKM come from the germline V gene. V shed 6 bases and J shed 0 bases, with 14 bases lying between them.

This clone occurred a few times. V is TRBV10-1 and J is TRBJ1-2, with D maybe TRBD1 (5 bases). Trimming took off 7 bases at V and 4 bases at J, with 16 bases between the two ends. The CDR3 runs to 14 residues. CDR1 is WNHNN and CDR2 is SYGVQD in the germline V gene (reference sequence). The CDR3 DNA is TGCGCCAGCATCTCGGACACCTACCTCTATGGCTACACCTTC. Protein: CASISDTYLYGYTF.